Listed below are T cell receptor beta chains from one sample, sequenced in a study of T cells in Graves' hyperthyroidism and ophthalmopathy. Each CDR3 protein gets one entry after TCRdb re-called the multiplex PCR reads with MiXCR. The sample consists of about 640,000 distinct CDR3 sequences, around 21% of them appearing once. Sequenced sample: blood. The receptors here all came from a man between 25 and 39 years old with Graves' ophthalmopathy. The CDR3 runs from the conserved cysteine through the conserved F or W. A D gene is named only where the DNA matches it firmly. Clone sizes are given selectively: once, few, many, or a class where the clone is expanded.

>TRBJ2-6|few|-|TRBV12-3/TRBV12-4
CASSLSGGNVGAGANVLTF
TGTGCCAGCAGCTTAAGTGGGGGCAACGTAGGCGCTGGGGCCAACGTCCTGACTTTC
>TRBJ2-3|few|-|TRBV13
CASSIRTDTQYF
TGTGCCAGCAGCATTCGGACAGATACGCAGTATTTT
>TRBJ2-7|few|-|TRBV12-3/TRBV12-4
CASSTRSNEQYF
TGTGCCAGCAGTACGAGGTCTAACGAGCAGTACTTC
>TRBJ2-3|few|TRBD1|TRBV6-1
CATSGKGAADTQYF
TGTGCCACCTCCGGGAAGGGGGCGGCAGATACGCAGTATTTT
>TRBJ2-7|many|-|TRBV28
CASITSNSYEQYF
TGTGCCAGCATAACGAGCAATTCCTACGAGCAGTACTTC
>TRBJ2-5|many|-|TRBV28
CASSLLFGAQETQYF
TGTGCCAGCAGTTTATTGTTCGGGGCCCAAGAGACCCAGTACTTC
>TRBJ2-3|few|-|TRBV7-9
CASSGEADTQYF
TGTGCCAGCAGCGGGGAGGCAGATACGCAGTATTTT
>TRBJ2-7|-|-|TRBV6-1
CASSSPRYSYEQYF
TGTGCCAGCAGTTCCCCCCGATATTCCTACGAGCAGTACTTC
>TRBJ2-1|once|TRBD2|TRBV6-2/TRBV6-3
CASNGLAGSYNEQFF
TGTGCCAGCAACGGACTAGCGGGGTCCTACAATGAGCAGTTCTTC
>TRBJ2-3|few|-|TRBV29-1
CSVVGGSYGDTQYF
TGCAGCGTTGTAGGTGGGAGTTACGGAGATACGCAGTATTTT
>TRBJ1-1|many|-|TRBV30
CAWSLQENTEAFF
TGTGCCTGGAGCCTCCAGGAGAACACTGAAGCTTTCTTT
>TRBJ2-7|many|-|TRBV7-2
CASSFLGVYEQYF
TGTGCCAGCAGCTTTCTTGGCGTATACGAGCAGTACTTC
>TRBJ2-1|few|-|TRBV29-1
CSVVGGGTHNEQFF
TGCAGCGTTGTGGGGGGTGGGACCCACAATGAGCAGTTCTTC
>TRBJ2-2|-|-|TRBV20-1
CSAKLGNTGELFF
TGCAGTGCTAAGCTTGGGAACACCGGGGAGCTGTTTTTT
>TRBJ2-1|-|TRBD2|TRBV5-5
CASSSSVLAENEQFF
TGTGCCAGCAGTTCGAGCGTGCTAGCGGAAAATGAGCAGTTCTTC
>TRBJ2-7|-|-|TRBV12-3/TRBV12-4
CASSPHPLNEQYF
TGTGCCAGCAGCCCCCACCCCCTGAACGAGCAGTACTTC
>TRBJ1-1|few|-|TRBV20-1
CSATGRPMNTEAFF
TGCAGTGCAACAGGCAGACCCATGAACACTGAAGCTTTCTTT
>TRBJ2-2|-|-|TRBV6-2/TRBV6-3
CASRLGELFF
TGTGCCAGCAGACTCGGGGAGCTGTTTTTT
>TRBJ2-3|many|-|TRBV6-2/TRBV6-3
CASSYVRKDTQYF
TGTGCCAGCAGTTACGTCCGGAAAGATACGCAGTATTTT
>TRBJ2-4|-|-|TRBV20-1
CSAGPGRAKNIQYF
TGCAGTGCTGGACCCGGGCGAGCCAAAAACATTCAGTACTTC
>TRBJ2-7|-|TRBD2|TRBV2
CATSSGRGAYEQYF
TGTGCCACCAGTTCAGGGAGGGGTGCCTACGAGCAGTACTTC
>TRBJ2-3|many|-|TRBV28
CASSDPFGLSTDTQYF
TGTGCCAGCAGCGACCCGTTCGGTCTTAGCACAGATACGCAGTATTTT
>TRBJ1-3|-|-|TRBV27
CASSLSRAQGNTIYF
TGTGCCAGCAGTTTATCCAGGGCGCAAGGAAACACCATATATTTT
>TRBJ2-7|many|-|TRBV5-1
CASSSGSGVDEQYF
TGCGCCAGCAGCTCGGGCAGTGGGGTCGACGAGCAGTACTTC
>TRBJ1-5|few|-|TRBV4-1
CASSQEVTGHLNQPQHF
TGCGCCAGCAGCCAAGAGGTAACCGGACATCTAAATCAGCCCCAGCATTTT
>TRBJ2-7|-|TRBD1|TRBV5-1
CASSVRTGDYEQYF
TGCGCCAGCAGCGTCAGGACAGGGGACTACGAGCAGTACTTC
>TRBJ2-1|many|TRBD2|TRBV10-3
CAIRGLDNEQFF
TGTGCCATCAGAGGACTAGACAATGAGCAGTTCTTC
>TRBJ2-2|many|TRBD2|TRBV7-2
CASSLGLAGAGELFF
TGTGCCAGCAGCTTAGGGCTAGCGGGAGCCGGGGAGCTGTTTTTT
>TRBJ2-1|few|-|TRBV5-1
CASSRTGSTLSYNEQFF
TGCGCCAGCAGCCGAACCGGGAGCACTTTGTCCTACAATGAGCAGTTCTTC
>TRBJ2-5|many|-|TRBV6-1
CASRLGGPQETQYF
TGTGCCAGCAGGCTTGGAGGACCTCAAGAGACCCAGTACTTC
>TRBJ2-3|few|TRBD1|TRBV15
CAISRDRYTDTQYF
TGTGCCATCAGCCGGGACAGGTACACAGATACGCAGTATTTT
>TRBJ1-2|few|-|TRBV6-5
CASSYSYQAEGSYGYTF
TGTGCCAGCAGTTACTCTTACCAGGCCGAAGGGAGCTATGGCTACACCTTC
>TRBJ1-1|many|-|TRBV5-1
CASSFGVPNTEAFF
TGCGCCAGCAGCTTCGGGGTACCCAACACTGAAGCTTTCTTT
>TRBJ2-1|many|TRBD1|TRBV2
CASRGGRTGGLNEQFF
TGTGCCAGCCGTGGTGGAAGGACAGGGGGTTTGAATGAGCAGTTCTTC
>TRBJ2-1|few|TRBD2|TRBV9
CASSATGLAGQSYNEQFF
TGTGCCAGCAGCGCCACGGGACTAGCGGGCCAGTCCTACAATGAGCAGTTCTTC
>TRBJ2-7|-|TRBD2|TRBV20-1
CSASPLAGAEEQYF
TGCAGTGCTAGTCCGCTAGCGGGAGCTGAGGAGCAGTACTTC
>TRBJ2-7|few|-|TRBV30
CAWSVRTEQYF
TGTGCCTGGAGTGTACGGACCGAACAGTACTTC
>TRBJ2-7|many|-|TRBV30
CAWSHGSYEQYF
TGTGCCTGGAGTCACGGGTCCTACGAGCAGTACTTC
>TRBJ1-3|-|-|TRBV7-9
CASSPGTLHSGNTIYF
TGTGCCAGCAGCCCCGGGACACTCCACTCTGGAAACACCATATATTTT
>TRBJ2-5|few|-|TRBV18
CASSPPANQETQYF
TGTGCCAGCTCACCACCGGCTAACCAAGAGACCCAGTACTTC
>TRBJ2-3|-|-|TRBV15
CATSRDLDSTDTQYF
TGTGCCACCAGCAGAGATCTTGACAGCACAGATACGCAGTATTTT